Only a few counts were recorded for the clone carrying this T cell receptor (beta chain). Its antigen is undetermined. Amplified TCR beta CDR3 regions came from RNA transcripts. The HTBI primer set drove a first-round RT-PCR of the TCR CDR3. TCRdb re-derived calls from the multiplex PCR reads in MiXCR, one entry per CDR3 protein. This sample has around 400,000 distinct CDR3 sequences, with around 15% found just once. The study included ophthalmopathy patients with Clinical Activity Score at least 3, NOSPECS grade at least 4 and duration under 3 months. Any patient presenting with uncontrolled infection, other autoimmune disease, pregnancy or lactation was left out. Clinicians diagnosed patients from clinical symptoms, serum thyroxine and TRAb, thyroid ultrasound and orbital computed tomography. This sample stems from a study of T cells in Graves' hyperthyroidism and ophthalmopathy. Study-level results: Blood also showed most of the thyroid clonotypes that were expanded above 0.001.

The CDR3 consists of 16 residues. With 6 bases removed from V and 3 bases from J, the gap between germline ends came to 17 bases. This rearrangement joins TRBV6-7 to TRBJ2-2; no clear D gene. TRBV6-7 counts as an open reading frame of uncertain function. The receptor comes from an older woman with Graves' ophthalmopathy. The sample taken for sequencing was blood. The DNA of the CDR3 is TGTGCCAGCAGCTCCTACGCGAACATACACACCGGGGAGCTGTTTTTT. Translated, it gives CASSSYANIHTGELFF.